Listed below are T cell receptor beta chains from one sample, sequenced in a study of OX40 agonist ivuxolimab in advanced cancers. Libraries were prepared by immunoSEQ multiplex PCR; TCRdb keeps only in-frame clonotypes and omits some of them. The table shows 60,000 or so clones, with roughly 90% occurring only once. The sequencing here drew on CD4+ or CD8+ T cells sorted from blood, taken in a trial of the OX40 agonist ivuxolimab. Every receptor here comes from an adult with an advanced solid tumor such as melanoma, head and neck, liver or kidney cancer. The CDR3 runs from the conserved cysteine through the conserved F or W.

V gene	J gene	CDR3 protein
TRBV4-1	TRBJ2-7	CAGSQSLPGPQNKQYF
TRBV5-1	TRBJ2-1	CASSFPKGLDYNEQFF
TRBV19	TRBJ1-1	CASMLDRPASTEAFF
TRBV5-6	TRBJ2-7	CASSFGTSGYEQYF
TRBV19	TRBJ2-7	CASSDRAGAGYEQYF
TRBV9	TRBJ2-3	CASSVATVQSTGEGPGTDTQYF
TRBV9	TRBJ2-3	CASKSGSLGDTQYF
TRBV2	TRBJ1-6	CASRVSQSTLHF
TRBV7-9	-	CASSSTLGTGGNYEQYF
TRBV28	TRBJ2-2	CASSLPSGRRGGELFF
TRBV5-6	TRBJ1-2	CASSLAPTGYGYGYTF
TRBV18	TRBJ2-1	CASSPALGGNEQFF
TRBV7-8	TRBJ2-5	CASSRLGRAAQYF
TRBV7-8	TRBJ2-1	CASSMLVLSYNEQFF
TRBV6-6	TRBJ2-5	CASSYVDPVQETQYF
TRBV5-4	TRBJ1-2	CASSQYGQVGGYGYTF
TRBV4-1	TRBJ2-6	CASSRGLAGGSGANVLTF
TRBV6-6	TRBJ2-7	CASSYLRGSWYEQYF
TRBV7-8	TRBJ2-7	CASSKAHITSGNPYEQYF
TRBV28	TRBJ2-7	CASSLEVAPTYEQYF
TRBV21-1	TRBJ2-1	CASSKESREGYNEQFF
TRBV12-5	TRBJ2-3	CASGPGYGQGTDTQYF
TRBV13	TRBJ2-1	CASSLPRTSGRVKKHNEQFF
TRBV6-5	TRBJ2-1	CASSSSGGGEQFF
TRBV28	TRBJ1-1	CASSLLSGRREAFF
TRBV19	TRBJ2-2	CASSIGWGTGELFF
TRBV28	TRBJ1-5	CASSSRGTGVAYSNQPQHF
TRBV28	TRBJ1-2	CASSSGTEYYGYTF
TRBV7-9	TRBJ2-7	CASSFGEYEQYF
TRBV9	TRBJ1-3	CASSVSPKGRRNTIYF
TRBV19	TRBJ2-1	CASSTSPLAGAWGEQFF
TRBV19	TRBJ2-2	CASSRPGGTGELFF
TRBV5-1	TRBJ1-4	CASSPSGQGEKLFF
TRBV29-1	TRBJ2-1	CSVESYNEQFF
TRBV30	TRBJ2-7	CAWSIGVGQYF
TRBV7-9	TRBJ2-2	CASSPTLNTGELFF
TRBV28	TRBJ2-7	CASSPRGQGRNEQYF
TRBV2	TRBJ1-5	CASSSQGPYSNQPQHF
TRBV18	TRBJ2-7	CASSPQGAGGPDEQYF
TRBV25-1	TRBJ2-1	CASRGFGSYNEQFF
TRBV16	TRBJ2-7	CASSRGTLRYEQYF
TRBV19	TRBJ2-5	CASASSGLKTQYF
TRBV6-5	TRBJ2-2	CASRVGSTGELFF
TRBV27	TRBJ2-3	CASSPRQGTDTQYF
TRBV18	TRBJ1-5	CASSPGTAGNQPQHF
TRBV7-9	TRBJ2-7	CASSDRDRLSYEQYF
TRBV19	TRBJ2-5	CASSITGSETQYF
TRBV6-1	TRBJ2-7	CASSQAYEQYF
TRBV28	-	CASSRRAHNSYEQYF
TRBV20-1	TRBJ2-7	CSARQVYEQYF
TRBV5-4	TRBJ2-1	CASSLGGASGRETNEQFF
TRBV15	TRBJ2-1	CATSRGPGLDPSYNEQFF
TRBV11-1	TRBJ2-5	CASSQGDRVMAQYF
TRBV27	TRBJ2-7	CASSSQGTGFFEQYF
TRBV2	TRBJ2-5	CASRTRPLETQYF
TRBV28	TRBJ1-5	CASSPPDSFQPQHF
TRBV25-1	TRBJ1-1	CASSPIGPIEAFF